The 21 T cell receptor beta chains given below trace back to one sample, sequenced in a study of cytomegalovirus exposure and HLA in healthy donors. The primer mix had 60 Vbeta and 13 Jbeta primers. Sequencing was performed with immunoSEQ multiplex PCR; in TCRdb, only in-frame clones are kept and a portion is missing. Altogether about 130,000 clones are present, about 78% being singletons, with the ten largest covering under 1.5%. Sequenced: PBMCs. The source of these receptors is a female donor in good health and CMV-seronegative.

V and J are TRBV9 and TRBJ1-3, with TRBD1 matching over 7 bases. Germline trimming cut 3 bases from V and 4 bases from J; bases unmatched to any gene: 10. The CDR3 runs to 16 residues. Germline CDR1 is SGDLS and CDR2 is YYNGEE. CDR3 protein: CASSATPTGAGNTIYF. The CDR3 coding sequence is TGTGCCAGCAGCGCCACTCCTACAGGGGCAGGAAACACCATATATTTT.

This clone has just a few counts. The chain combines TRBV2 with TRBJ2-7; maybe TRBD1 (5 bases). The V gene lost 2 bases and the J gene lost 0 bases, with 8 bases spanning the gap. Germline loops: CDR1 SNHLY, CDR2 FYNNEI. The CDR3 loop spans 14 amino acids. CDR3 in amino acids: CASSEQGSSYEQYF. The CDR3, as DNA: TGTGCCAGCAGTGAACAGGGAAGCTCCTACGAGCAGTACTTC.

The rearrangement uses TRBV2 and TRBJ1-6; D gene ambiguous. V dropped 3 bases and J dropped 5 bases, with 8 bases sitting between them. There are 14 residues in the CDR3. The germline CDR1 and CDR2 sequences are SNHLY and FYNNEI. The chain's CDR3 is CASSEVGDNSPLHF. CDR3 DNA sequence: TGTGCCAGCAGTGAGGTCGGAGATAATTCACCCCTCCACTTT.

This chain connects TRBV6-1 to TRBJ1-2; perhaps TRBD1 as D (6 bases). This CDR3 is 13 amino acids long. Per germline, CDR1 MNHNS and CDR2 SASEGT. The ends were cut back, 0 bases at V and 9 bases at J, with 11 bases in the middle. This CDR3 is CASSEAGGGSYTF. CDR3 bases: TGTGCCAGCAGTGAAGCGGGAGGGGGGAGCTACACCTTC.

The chain recombines TRBV27 with TRBJ2-1; D is unresolved. Trimming removed 0 bases at V and 8 bases at J, with 8 bases between. The CDR3 extends over 13 amino acids. CDR1 is MNHEY and CDR2 is SMNVEV in the germline V gene (reference sequence). The CDR3 DNA sequence: TGTGCCAGCAGTTTATCCGGGTGGGATGAGCAGTTCTTC. Protein product: CASSLSGWDEQFF.

The V and J genes are TRBV6-5 and TRBJ1-1; D possibly corresponds to TRBD1 (5 bases). The ends were cut back, 7 bases at V and 0 bases at J, with 9 bases in the middle. Per germline, CDR1 MNHEY and CDR2 SVGAGI. The CDR3 is made up of 13 amino acids. The CDR3 nucleotides are TGTGCCAGCAACCGACAGATGAACACTGAAGCTTTCTTT. Its protein is CASNRQMNTEAFF.

The chain links TRBV2 to TRBJ1-1, with a weak D call TRBD1 (6 bases). Looked up from germline, CDR1 is SNHLY and CDR2 is FYNNEI. The length of the CDR3 is 12 residues. With 8 bases removed from V and 6 bases from J, the gap between germline ends came to 13 bases. The CDR3 region is CASGKGGAEAFF. The CDR3 DNA is TGTGCCAGCGGCAAAGGGGGGGCTGAAGCTTTCTTT.

In DNA, the CDR3 is TGTGCCAGCAGCCGTAATCGGGACAGGGGAGGAGAGCAGTACTTC. This encodes CASSRNRDRGGEQYF. The chain carries TRBV7-2 and TRBJ2-7; 10 positions match TRBD1. The CDR3 totals 15 residues. V shed 5 bases and J 7 bases; nucleotides not matched to a gene: 11. The germline CDR1 and CDR2 sequences are SGHTA and FQGNSA.

The chain links TRBV2 to TRBJ1-5, with 9 bases identical to TRBD1. The CDR3 runs to 14 residues. Germline V lookup: CDR1 SNHLY, CDR2 FYNNEI. V lost 6 bases and J lost 5; bases outside the gene matches: 5. In nucleotides, the CDR3 is TGTGCCAGCAGGTGGACAGGGGCGGATCAGCCCCAGCATTTT. Its translation is CASRWTGADQPQHF.

This clone was picked up a small number of times. The chain couples TRBV19 to TRBJ2-2; 9 bases match TRBD1. The junction had 5 bases not matched to a gene; V was cut back by 5 bases and J by 1 base. Per the germline V gene, CDR1 is LNHDA and CDR2 is SQIVND (reference sequence). CDR3 length equals 16 residues. In nucleotides, the CDR3 is TGTGCCAGTAGTTCCTGGACAGGGGAGAACACCGGGGAGCTGTTTTTT. Its protein product is CASSSWTGENTGELFF.

This sequence joins TRBV10-3 and TRBJ2-3, with 12 bases aligning to TRBD2. This CDR3 comprises 15 residues. Germline-derived CDR1 and CDR2 are ENHRY and SYGVKD. V lost 6 bases and J lost 2; bases outside the gene matches: 3. The CDR3 loop is CAIRGTSGHTDTQYF. In DNA, the CDR3 is TGTGCCATCAGGGGGACTAGCGGGCACACAGATACGCAGTATTTT.

This chain uses TRBV15 with TRBJ2-7; TRBD2 is a possible D gene (6 bases). CDR1 is LNHNV, CDR2 YYDKDF, per germline (reference sequence). This CDR3 spans 15 amino acids. V was cut by 4 bases and J by 4 bases, with 17 bases left in between. The DNA of the CDR3 is TGTGCCACCAGCAACTTTCACGGCGGGGAATACGAGCAGTACTTC. This gives the protein CATSNFHGGEYEQYF.

DNA for the CDR3: TGTGCCAGCAGTTATTCGGGACACGGGGGGACTGAAGCTTTCTTT. Amino acid sequence: CASSYSGHGGTEAFF. This rearrangement joins TRBV6-6 to TRBJ1-1, with D tentatively TRBD1 (6 bases). V was trimmed by 3 bases and J by 5 bases, leaving 16 bases between them. This CDR3 has 15 amino acids. The germline V gene encodes CDR1 MNHNY and CDR2 SVGAGI (reference sequence).

The V and J genes are TRBV28 and TRBJ2-3, with 9 bases matching TRBD2. The CDR3 is 16 amino acids. J gave up 0 bases and V 10 bases, and 11 bases lay outside the gene matches. CDR1 is MDHEN, CDR2 SYDVKM, per germline. The CDR3 nucleotides are TGTGCCACTCACCTCCCCACTAGCGGGAGCACAGATACGCAGTATTTT. It yields the protein CATHLPTSGSTDTQYF.

This chain joins TRBV14 and TRBJ1-1; unclear D gene. Germline CDR1 SGHDN, CDR2 FVKESK. The CDR3 is 16 residues long. The V end lost 1 base, the J end lost 4 bases, and 16 bases lay between the germline ends. The CDR3 sequence: CASSQVRHTAGTEAFF. The CDR3, as DNA: TGTGCCAGCAGCCAAGTCCGGCACACTGCGGGCACTGAAGCTTTCTTT.

The V and J genes are TRBV19 and TRBJ1-5, with 10 bases fitting TRBD1. CDR1 LNHDA and CDR2 SQIVND come from the germline V gene (reference sequence). The CDR3 is made up of 16 amino acids. J was trimmed by 6 bases and V by 3 bases; bases with no gene match: 8. CDR3 nucleotide sequence: TGTGCCAGTAGTATGAGGGGGACAGGGGATTTTCAGCCCCAGCATTTT. Protein: CASSMRGTGDFQPQHF.

This chain uses TRBV6-5 with TRBJ1-1; the D is unclear. Germline V gene lookup returns CDR1 MNHEY and CDR2 SVGAGI. V lost 0 bases to trimming and J lost 1 base, with 6 bases between them. The CDR3 length is 14 residues. CDR3 region: CASSYSLSNTEAFF. CDR3 in DNA: TGTGCCAGCAGTTACTCGCTATCGAACACTGAAGCTTTCTTT.

This chain joins TRBV19 and TRBJ2-6, with 12 bases aligning to TRBD1. Germline V gives CDR1 LNHDA, CDR2 SQIVND (reference sequence). The CDR3 extends over 16 amino acids. The V and J ends lost 6 bases and 4 bases, in that order; junction bases with no gene match: 4. The CDR3, as DNA: TGTGCCAGTAGGTTGGGACAGGGGGCCGGGGCCAACGTCCTGACTTTC. It encodes CASRLGQGAGANVLTF.

The chain combines TRBV28 with TRBJ2-5; possible D gene TRBD1, 6 bases. From germline, CDR1 is MDHEN and CDR2 SYDVKM. V lost 5 bases, J lost 11 bases, and 15 bases lay in between. The CDR3 consists of 12 residues. The CDR3 region has the DNA TGTGCCAGCAGTCCCCCCAGGGGTTCGCAGTACTTC. As protein: CASSPPRGSQYF. Filled out from reference TRBV28 and TRBJ2-5, the complete variable domain reads DVKVTQSSRYLVKRTGEKVFLECVQDMDHENMFWYRQDPGLGLRLIYFSYDVKMKEKGDIPEGYSVSREKKERFSLILESASTNQTSMYLCASSPPRGSQYFGPGTRLLVL.

This clone was recorded once. The chain links TRBV11-3 to TRBJ2-3, with a tentative D call TRBD2 (7 bases). V was shortened by 6 bases and J by 0 bases, with 16 bases between the two germline ends. Germline loops: CDR1 SGHNT, CDR2 YENEEA. The CDR3 runs to 16 residues. Here the CDR3 DNA reads TGTGCCAGCAGTCAAGGGGGGGCTGCTAGCACAGATACGCAGTATTTT. Protein: CASSQGGAASTDTQYF. Together with reference TRBV11-3 and TRBJ2-3, the CDR3 gives the full variable domain: EAGVVQSPRYKIIEKKQPVAFWCNPISGHNTLYWYLQNLGQGPELLIRYENEEAVDDSQLPKDRFSAERLKGVDSTLKIQPAELGDSAVYLCASSQGGAASTDTQYFGPGTRLTVL.

This clone showed up just a few times. The rearrangement joins TRBV2 to TRBJ2-3; possible D gene TRBD1, 6 bases. The CDR3 contains 14 residues. Germline lookup yields CDR1 SNHLY and CDR2 FYNNEI. Trimming removed 6 bases at V and 2 bases at J, with 12 bases between. CDR3 residues: CASRRGTTTDTQYF. The CDR3 DNA reads as TGTGCCAGCAGGAGGGGGACAACCACAGATACGCAGTATTTT.